The 21 T cell receptor beta chains below come from one sample, sequenced in a study of cytomegalovirus exposure and HLA in healthy donors. PCR primers comprised 60 Vbeta and 13 Jbeta primers. Profiled with immunoSEQ multiplex PCR; TCRdb holds only in-frame clones, not every one. The sample carries about 200,000 clones, approximately 78% recorded once. Material for sequencing was PBMCs. The receptors shown here come from a male donor in good health and CMV-seronegative.

This chain uses TRBV29-1 with TRBJ2-2; D gene ambiguous. The germline V gene encodes CDR1 SQVTM and CDR2 ANQGSEA. Trimming removed 0 bases from V and 3 bases from J, with 11 bases in between. The CDR3 has 15 amino acids. Here the CDR3 DNA reads TGCAGCGTTGAAGATGTGGGCCTTGACACCGGGGAGCTGTTTTTT. It specifies CSVEDVGLDTGELFF.

This chain uses TRBV21-1 with TRBJ2-2; TRBD2, as called in the table, went unchecked against the DNA. TRBV21-1 is annotated as a pseudogene. The CDR3 is 20 residues long. In DNA, the CDR3 is TGTGCCAGCAGCAAAAGGGTCCGGGATCCAGAATTCATAAACACCGGGGAGCTGTTTTTT. Its protein is CASSKRVRDPEFINTGELFF.

The chain combines TRBV19 with TRBJ2-5, with D possibly matching TRBD2 (7 bases). V lost 4 bases and J 4 bases, leaving 16 bases between the germline ends. The CDR3 totals 15 residues. Germline CDR1 reads LNHDA; CDR2 reads SQIVND (reference sequence). The CDR3 here is CASSTGGKRSETQYF. The CDR3 region has the DNA TGTGCCAGTAGTACGGGGGGCAAGCGATCAGAGACCCAGTACTTC.

V gene TRBV6-6 combines with J gene TRBJ2-7; TRBD1 aligns across 9 bases. Germline CDR1 MNHNY, CDR2 SVGAGI (reference sequence). The V segment lost 8 bases and the J segment 5 bases; nucleotides outside the gene matches: 16. The CDR3 extends over 16 amino acids. As DNA, the CDR3 is TGTGCCAGCGGACCCTTAGACAGGGGGTATGGAAACGAGCAGTACTTC. Translation gives CASGPLDRGYGNEQYF.

V gene TRBV6-1 combines with J gene TRBJ1-5, with D maybe TRBD1 (6 bases). Trimming shortened V by 6 bases and J by 6 bases, and 18 bases separated the two germline ends. CDR3 size: 15 residues. CDR1 and CDR2 from the germline V gene are MNHNS and SASEGT. CDR3 sequence: CASRENSWGLQPQHF. In DNA, the CDR3 is TGTGCCAGCAGGGAGAATTCCTGGGGGCTTCAGCCCCAGCATTTT.

The J gene is TRBJ2-2, the V gene TRBV7-6; D gene uncertain. Germline V CDR1 and CDR2: SGHVS, FNYEAQ. V gave up 2 bases and J gave up 6 bases, with 10 bases separating them. CDR3 length equals 14 residues. The CDR3: CASSLSEVAGELFF. CDR3 nucleotide sequence: TGTGCCAGCAGCTTAAGCGAGGTCGCCGGGGAGCTGTTTTTT.

This sequence joins TRBV5-1 and TRBJ2-5; 10 nucleotides line up with TRBD2. This CDR3 is 15 amino acids long. The J segment lost 3 bases and the V segment lost 0 bases, leaving 2 bases of the junction unmatched. CDR1 SGHRS and CDR2 YFSETQ come from the germline V gene. CDR3 bases: TGCGCCAGCAGCTTGGGGACTAGCGGAAAAGAGACCCAGTACTTC. As protein: CASSLGTSGKETQYF.

The chain recombines TRBV27 with TRBJ1-2, with 8 bases matching TRBD1. Trimming took 5 bases from V and 7 from J; bases not matched to a gene: 3. CDR1 and CDR2 from the germline V gene are MNHEY and SMNVEV (reference sequence). The CDR3 length is 12 residues. CDR3 nucleotides: TGTGCCAGCAGTGGACAGGGAAGTGGCTACACCTTC. Amino acid sequence: CASSGQGSGYTF.

CDR3 amino acids: CASSVIGSGEQFF. The CDR3, as DNA: TGTGCCAGCAGCGTCATCGGTTCCGGTGAGCAGTTCTTC. The J gene is TRBJ2-1, the V gene TRBV9; D is unclear. Germline CDR1 and CDR2: SGDLS and YYNGEE. Trimming cost V 2 bases and J 9 bases, with 12 bases left between them. The CDR3 extends over 13 amino acids.

The chain recombines TRBV6-1 with TRBJ2-1, with 14 nucleotides matching TRBD2. CDR1 is MNHNS, CDR2 SASEGT, per germline. The ends lost 0 bases at V and 9 bases at J; junction bases unmatched: 4. This CDR3 has 16 amino acids. Written as DNA, the CDR3 is TGTGCCAGCAGTGAAGCGGGACTAGCGGGAGTTGTTGAGCAGTTCTTC. Protein sequence: CASSEAGLAGVVEQFF.

This chain joins TRBV7-3 and TRBJ2-1; D not resolved. This CDR3 contains 14 residues. V lost 1 base and J 4 bases, leaving 8 bases between the germline ends. Looked up from germline, CDR1 is SGHTA and CDR2 is FQGTGA. The CDR3 here is CASSLSERYNEQFF. CDR3 nucleotides: TGTGCCAGCAGCTTAAGCGAGCGTTACAATGAGCAGTTCTTC.

The CDR3 reads CSAWGATGSGANVLTF. CDR3 nucleotide sequence: TGCAGCGCTTGGGGTGCAACAGGCTCTGGGGCCAACGTCCTGACTTTC. The chain carries TRBV29-1 and TRBJ2-6, with a possible D match to TRBD1 (5 bases). The CDR3 totals 16 residues. Between the trimmed V and J ends, which lost 7 bases and 0 bases, there was a span of 16 bases. Per germline, CDR1 SQVTM and CDR2 ANQGSEA.

The CDR3 region has the DNA TGTGCCAGCCGTGTGCGTGCAGGGATAAGAGGTCAGCCCCAGCATTTT. Amino acids: CASRVRAGIRGQPQHF. J is TRBJ1-5 and V is TRBV28; maybe TRBD1 (5 bases). CDR1 and CDR2 (germline): MDHEN, SYDVKM. Trimming pared 8 bases from V and 6 bases from J, leaving 23 bases between. CDR3 length: 16 amino acids.

The CDR3 loop reads CASSYGATDTQYF. CDR3 DNA: TGTGCCAGCAGTTATGGGGCCACAGATACGCAGTATTTT. The chain couples TRBV28 to TRBJ2-3; D possibly corresponds to TRBD1 (5 bases). Germline CDR1 and CDR2: MDHEN and SYDVKM. V gave up 4 bases and J gave up 2 bases, with 7 bases separating them. The length of the CDR3 is 13 residues.

The genes are TRBV19 and TRBJ2-3; 7 nucleotides match TRBD2. The CDR3 runs 14 residues. The V gene's germline CDR1 is LNHDA and CDR2 SQIVND (reference sequence). J was trimmed by 1 base and V by 3 bases; bases with no gene match: 1. The DNA for the CDR3 is TGTGCCAGTAGTATCCTAGCGGGCACAGATACGCAGTATTTT. It translates to CASSILAGTDTQYF.

J is TRBJ2-3 and V is TRBV18; TRBD2 matches at 11 bases. Unmatched junction bases numbered 8, after V lost 8 bases and J lost 4 bases. This CDR3 is 15 amino acids long. The germline gives CDR1 KGHSH, CDR2 LQKENI. The CDR3 bases are TGTGCCAGCACAATACTAGCGGGAGTGTCAGATACGCAGTATTTT. Translating gives CASTILAGVSDTQYF.

This chain uses TRBV5-1 with TRBJ1-1; the D is unclear. The CDR3 is 15 residues long. Looked up from germline, CDR1 is SGHRS and CDR2 is YFSETQ. V shed 0 bases and J shed 3 bases, with 12 bases lying between them. The CDR3 region is CASSLGGRSDTEAFF. The CDR3 DNA sequence: TGCGCCAGCAGCTTGGGCGGCCGGTCGGACACTGAAGCTTTCTTT. The whole variable domain, filled in from reference TRBV5-1 and TRBJ1-1, reads KAGVTQTPRYLIKTRGQQVTLSCSPISGHRSVSWYQQTPGQGLQFLFEYFSETQRNKGNFPGRFSGRQFSNSRSEMNVSTLELGDSALYLCASSLGGRSDTEAFFGQGTRLTVV.

The genes are TRBV7-3 and TRBJ2-3, with D possibly TRBD1 on 5 matching bases. The CDR3 extends over 16 amino acids. V shed 2 bases and J shed 4 bases, with 16 bases lying between them. CDR1 and CDR2 (germline): SGHTA, FQGTGA. The CDR3 region is CASSLLVGQGSDTQYF. The CDR3 DNA follows: TGTGCCAGCAGCTTACTGGTCGGTCAGGGATCAGATACGCAGTATTTT.

J is TRBJ2-1 and V is TRBV5-1, with TRBD2 matching over 7 bases. V trimming: 2 bases; J trimming: 10 bases; junction bases outside the gene matches: 6. The CDR3 consists of 13 residues. Germline-derived CDR1 and CDR2 are SGHRS and YFSETQ. DNA for the CDR3: TGCGCCAGCAGCTTCTCGACTAGCAACGAGCAGTTCTTC. It encodes CASSFSTSNEQFF.

This CDR3 is CASSPGTSNNEQFF. The CDR3 DNA reads TGTGCCAGCTCACCCGGGACATCGAACAATGAGCAGTTCTTC. The rearrangement links TRBV18 to TRBJ2-1, with TRBD1 as a possible D gene (6 bases). Between the trimmed V and J ends, which lost 3 bases and 5 bases, there was a span of 11 bases. CDR3 length equals 14 residues. Per the germline V gene, CDR1 is KGHSH and CDR2 is LQKENI. The full variable domain, its missing parts supplied by reference TRBV18 and TRBJ2-1, is NAGVMQNPRHLVRRRGQEARLRCSPMKGHSHVYWYRQLPEEGLKFMVYLQKENIIDESGMPKERFSAEFPKEGPSILRIQQVVRGDSAAYFCASSPGTSNNEQFFGPGTRLTVL.

The genes are TRBV5-1 and TRBJ1-1; 9 nucleotides agree with TRBD1. Trimming took 4 bases from V and 3 from J; bases not matched to a gene: 4. Germline CDR1 SGHRS, CDR2 YFSETQ. The CDR3 contains 14 residues. The CDR3 nucleotides read TGCGCCAGCAGCCTACAGGGGGCGGACACTGAAGCTTTCTTT. This sequence encodes CASSLQGADTEAFF. Complete variable domain (other parts from reference TRBV5-1 and TRBJ1-1): KAGVTQTPRYLIKTRGQQVTLSCSPISGHRSVSWYQQTPGQGLQFLFEYFSETQRNKGNFPGRFSGRQFSNSRSEMNVSTLELGDSALYLCASSLQGADTEAFFGQGTRLTVV.